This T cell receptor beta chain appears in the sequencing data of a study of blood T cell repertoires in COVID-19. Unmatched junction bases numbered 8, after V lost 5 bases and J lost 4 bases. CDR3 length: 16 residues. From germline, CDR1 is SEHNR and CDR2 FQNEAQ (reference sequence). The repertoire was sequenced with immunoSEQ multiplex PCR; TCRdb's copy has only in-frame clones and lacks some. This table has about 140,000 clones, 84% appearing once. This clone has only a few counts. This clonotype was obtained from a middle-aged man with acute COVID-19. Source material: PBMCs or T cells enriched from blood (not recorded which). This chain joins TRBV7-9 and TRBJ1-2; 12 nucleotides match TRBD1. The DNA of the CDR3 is TGTGCCAGCAGCCCCCCCCCGGGACAGGGGGCCTATGGCTACACCTTC. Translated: CASSPPPGQGAYGYTF.